These T cell receptor beta chains were read from a single sample in a study of graft-versus-host responses after intestinal transplantation. The repertoire was sequenced with immunoSEQ multiplex PCR; TCRdb's copy has only in-frame clones and lacks some. This sample carries tens of thousands of clones, approximately 33% of them seen once, and the ten largest clones take 7% to 9.5%. Material: alloreactive CD8+ T cells from a mixed lymphocyte reaction culture, obtained before intestinal transplant. The receptors were gathered from a human patient who received an intestinal transplant. CDR3s include the opening cysteine and the closing phenylalanine or tryptophan. Fields, in order: CDR3 length, J gene, D gene, V gene, clone size, CDR3 DNA, CDR3 protein. A D gene is named only where the DNA matches it firmly. Clone size is given for some rows only: seen once, a few or many times, or a class if the clone is expanded.

len: 15; j_gene: TRBJ2-7; d_gene: .; v_gene: TRBV4-1; abundance: few; CDR3nt: TGCGCCAGCAGCCAAAGTTTCGACTGGTATGGTGAGCAGTACTTC; CDR3aa: CASSQSFDWYGEQYF
len: 12; j_gene: TRBJ2-3; d_gene: .; v_gene: TRBV6-5; abundance: few; CDR3nt: TGTGCCAGCAGTTACTCAGGAGATACGCAGTATTTT; CDR3aa: CASSYSGDTQYF
len: 13; j_gene: TRBJ1-1; d_gene: .; v_gene: TRBV27; abundance: once; CDR3nt: TGTGCCAGCAGTTTGGGGGGCTCAACTGAAGCTTTCTTT; CDR3aa: CASSLGGSTEAFF
len: 11; j_gene: TRBJ1-2; d_gene: .; v_gene: TRBV11-1; abundance: few; CDR3nt: TGTGCCAGCAGCCGAGCCTATGGCTACACCTTC; CDR3aa: CASSRAYGYTF
len: 17; j_gene: TRBJ1-6; d_gene: .; v_gene: TRBV10-1; abundance: .; CDR3nt: TGCGCCAGCAGTGAGTCGATGTCTGACAGGCGATCGGCACACCTCCACTTT; CDR3aa: CASSESMSDRRSAHLHF
len: 14; j_gene: TRBJ1-1; d_gene: .; v_gene: TRBV6-5; abundance: few; CDR3nt: TGTGCCAGCAGTTACGGTGGGATCGGCACTGAAGCTTTCTTT; CDR3aa: CASSYGGIGTEAFF
len: 11; j_gene: TRBJ1-1; d_gene: .; v_gene: TRBV30; abundance: .; CDR3nt: TGTGCCTGGAAGGGCTATACTGAAGCTTTCTTT; CDR3aa: CAWKGYTEAFF
len: 20; j_gene: TRBJ2-3; d_gene: TRBD1; v_gene: TRBV7-6; abundance: .; CDR3nt: TGTGCCAGCAGCTTATTAGGGGGCCAGCGTCGGGTGGGATCTACAGATACGCAGTATTTT; CDR3aa: CASSLLGGQRRVGSTDTQYF
len: 14; j_gene: TRBJ2-4; d_gene: TRBD1; v_gene: TRBV6-5; abundance: .; CDR3nt: TGTGCCAGTCTCTGGACAGGGGTAAGAAACATTCAGTACTTC; CDR3aa: CASLWTGVRNIQYF
len: 12; j_gene: TRBJ1-1; d_gene: .; v_gene: TRBV12-5; abundance: .; CDR3nt: TGTGCTAGTGGTTTGGGGAATACTGAAGCTTTCTTT; CDR3aa: CASGLGNTEAFF
len: 21; j_gene: TRBJ1-6; d_gene: .; v_gene: TRBV10-2; abundance: few; CDR3nt: TGCGCCAGCAGTGAACCGCCAATAAACAGGGCCTTGAGCTCCTATAATTCACCCCTCCACTTT; CDR3aa: CASSEPPINRALSSYNSPLHF
len: 17; j_gene: TRBJ2-1; d_gene: TRBD2; v_gene: TRBV27; abundance: .; CDR3nt: TGTGCCAGCAGTTTAGGGACTACATTACCGTCCTACAATGAGCAGTTCTTC; CDR3aa: CASSLGTTLPSYNEQFF
len: 16; j_gene: TRBJ2-2; d_gene: TRBD1; v_gene: TRBV5-4; abundance: few; CDR3nt: TGTGCCAGCAGCCAAGGGCTGGGACAGGGAACCGGGGAGCTGTTTTTT; CDR3aa: CASSQGLGQGTGELFF
len: 12; j_gene: TRBJ2-2; d_gene: .; v_gene: TRBV6-6; abundance: few; CDR3nt: TGTGCCAGCAGTTACGACGACGGGGAGCTGTTTTTT; CDR3aa: CASSYDDGELFF
len: 12; j_gene: TRBJ2-7; d_gene: .; v_gene: TRBV7-9; abundance: .; CDR3nt: TGTGCCAGCAGCTTAGTAGTCTACGAGCAGTACTTC; CDR3aa: CASSLVVYEQYF
len: 14; j_gene: TRBJ2-7; d_gene: TRBD1; v_gene: TRBV27; abundance: medium-sized; CDR3nt: TGTGCCAGCAGTCCGACCGACAGGGGCTACGAGCAGTACTTC; CDR3aa: CASSPTDRGYEQYF
len: 16; j_gene: TRBJ2-1; d_gene: TRBD1; v_gene: TRBV28; abundance: .; CDR3nt: TGTGCCAGCAGGGACGGACAGGGTTTGGCCTACAATGAGCAGTTCTTC; CDR3aa: CASRDGQGLAYNEQFF
len: 19; j_gene: TRBJ2-1; d_gene: TRBD2; v_gene: TRBV11-2; abundance: few; CDR3nt: TGTGCCAGCAGCTTCACGTGGGGTAGCGGGAGAGGTCGGGACAATGAGCAGTTCTTC; CDR3aa: CASSFTWGSGRGRDNEQFF
len: 13; j_gene: TRBJ2-7; d_gene: .; v_gene: TRBV6-6; abundance: few; CDR3nt: TGTGCCAGCAGTTACTCTATCTGGGGCGAGCAGTACTTC; CDR3aa: CASSYSIWGEQYF
len: 15; j_gene: TRBJ2-7; d_gene: TRBD1; v_gene: TRBV4-2; abundance: .; CDR3nt: TGTGCCAGCAGCCACTCCGGGACAGGGGGCTACGAGCAGTACTTC; CDR3aa: CASSHSGTGGYEQYF
len: 18; j_gene: TRBJ2-3; d_gene: .; v_gene: TRBV11-2; abundance: .; CDR3nt: TGTGCCAGCAGCGGAACGGGAGTTCTCATAATCCGCACAGATACGCAGTATTTT; CDR3aa: CASSGTGVLIIRTDTQYF
len: 18; j_gene: TRBJ2-1; d_gene: .; v_gene: TRBV11-1; abundance: few; CDR3nt: TGTGCCAGCAGCTTAGAACGATGGGACCAGAGCTCCTACAATGAGCAGTTCTTC; CDR3aa: CASSLERWDQSSYNEQFF
len: 14; j_gene: TRBJ1-1; d_gene: TRBD1; v_gene: TRBV4-1; abundance: few; CDR3nt: TGCGCCAGCAGCCAGGGACAGACGAACACTGAAGCTTTCTTT; CDR3aa: CASSQGQTNTEAFF
len: 15; j_gene: TRBJ2-1; d_gene: TRBD2; v_gene: TRBV6-5; abundance: .; CDR3nt: TGTGCCAGCAGACTAGCGGATAGCTCCTACAATGAGCAGTTCTTC; CDR3aa: CASRLADSSYNEQFF
len: 13; j_gene: TRBJ2-5; d_gene: .; v_gene: TRBV11-1; abundance: few; CDR3nt: TGTGCCAGCAGCTTAACAGGCGAAGAGACCCAGTACTTC; CDR3aa: CASSLTGEETQYF
len: 13; j_gene: TRBJ1-2; d_gene: .; v_gene: TRBV6-5; abundance: .; CDR3nt: TGTGCCGCGCGGCAGTTAACCTACTATGGCTACACCTTC; CDR3aa: CAARQLTYYGYTF
len: 13; j_gene: TRBJ2-7; d_gene: TRBD2; v_gene: TRBV6-5; abundance: .; CDR3nt: TGTGCCAGCAGTCTAGCGGGGGTCTACGAGCAGTACTTC; CDR3aa: CASSLAGVYEQYF
len: 17; j_gene: TRBJ1-2; d_gene: TRBD1; v_gene: TRBV7-7; abundance: .; CDR3nt: TGCGCCAGCAGCCCCGAGGGCAGGGGGAATTCGGCTTATGGCTACACCTTC; CDR3aa: CASSPEGRGNSAYGYTF